The 20 T cell receptor beta chains given below trace back to one sample, sequenced in a study of cytomegalovirus exposure and HLA in healthy donors. It was with 60 Vbeta and 13 Jbeta primers that the PCR ran. Some clones are missing from TCRdb's copy, which holds only in-frame ones; the method was immunoSEQ multiplex PCR. The sample contains about 200,000 clones, roughly 85% of which appear only once. Sample: PBMCs. Source of these receptors: a woman aged 25-40 years in good health and CMV-seropositive.

The V gene is TRBV4-1, the J gene TRBJ2-5; 9 nucleotides align to TRBD2. The CDR3 has 15 amino acids. Per germline, CDR1 MGHRA and CDR2 YSYEKL. Germline trimming cut 0 bases from V and 4 bases from J; bases unmatched to any gene: 3. The CDR3 DNA reads as TGCGCCAGCAGCCAAGATAGCGGGGGCGCAGAGACCCAGTACTTC. It translates to CASSQDSGGAETQYF.

The gene calls are TRBV30 and TRBJ2-3; TRBD2 agrees at 9 bases. V lost 0 bases and J lost 5; bases outside the gene matches: 6. The CDR3 sequence is 15 residues long. Germline CDR1 is GTSNPN and CDR2 is SVGIG (reference sequence). This chain's CDR3 is CAWSVGAGGRDTQYF. The CDR3 region has the DNA TGTGCCTGGAGTGTCGGAGCGGGAGGACGAGATACGCAGTATTTT.

The V call is TRBV4-1, the J call TRBJ2-4; 7 bases map to TRBD2. CDR3 length: 16 residues. Germline assignment: CDR1 MGHRA and CDR2 YSYEKL. The V and J ends lost 4 bases and 0 bases, in that order; junction bases with no gene match: 6. The DNA for the CDR3 is TGCGCCAGCAGCCCTCGTGGGGGGGGAGCCAAAAACATTCAGTACTTC. Its protein is CASSPRGGGAKNIQYF.

V is TRBV6-5 and J is TRBJ2-2, with D perhaps matching TRBD1 (6 bases). Trimming shortened V by 7 bases and J by 6 bases, and 12 bases separated the two germline ends. CDR3 length: 13 residues. The germline V gene has CDR1 MNHEY and CDR2 SVGAGI. CDR3 amino acids: CASTKGEAGELFF. In DNA form, the CDR3 reads TGTGCCAGCACTAAGGGGGAAGCCGGGGAGCTGTTTTTT.

This clone was observed a few times. J is TRBJ1-5 and V is TRBV19; 12 nucleotides agree with TRBD1. This CDR3 comprises 16 residues. The V and J ends lost 9 bases and 3 bases, in that order; junction bases with no gene match: 9. Germline V CDR1 and CDR2: LNHDA, SQIVND (reference sequence). This CDR3 reads CASNRDRGPNNQPQHF. In DNA form, the CDR3 reads TGTGCCAGCAACCGGGACAGGGGGCCGAACAATCAGCCCCAGCATTTT.

The chain links TRBV5-8 to TRBJ2-7; possibly TRBD2 for D (5 bases). The CDR3 is 14 residues long. CDR1 is SGHTS, CDR2 YDEGEE, per germline. V was shortened by 4 bases and J by 0 bases, with 11 bases between the two germline ends. CDR3: CASSQAAGSYEQYF. The CDR3, as DNA: TGTGCCAGCAGCCAGGCGGCGGGCTCCTACGAGCAGTACTTC.

The V gene is TRBV29-1, the J gene TRBJ2-1, with a weak D call TRBD1 (6 bases). The CDR3 sequence is 13 residues long. Germline V gives CDR1 SQVTM, CDR2 ANQGSEA. Trimming took off 4 bases at V and 10 bases at J, with 17 bases between the two ends. CDR3 sequence reads: CSVVLDSRFEQFF. The CDR3 nucleotides are TGCAGCGTTGTCCTGGACAGCAGATTCGAGCAGTTCTTC.

This chain joins TRBV5-1 and TRBJ1-2; D uncertain. This CDR3 is built from 12 residues. In germline, CDR1 is SGHRS, CDR2 YFSETQ. Trimming removed 0 bases at V and 14 bases at J, with 14 bases between. CDR3 sequence (DNA): TGCGCCAGCAGCTTGGGCTACCGGGAAGCAACCTTC. As protein: CASSLGYREATF.

CDR3 in DNA: TGTGCCAGCAGCGTAGTGGGGGACAGCAGAGGAGCTGGAAACACCATATATTTT. It specifies CASSVVGDSRGAGNTIYF. The chain is built from TRBV9 and TRBJ1-3; TRBD1 aligns across 7 bases. The CDR3 is made up of 18 amino acids. The trim removed 0 bases at V and 2 bases at J, leaving 11 bases unmatched. The V gene's germline CDR1 is SGDLS and CDR2 YYNGEE. Filled out from reference TRBV9 and TRBJ1-3, the complete variable domain reads DSGVTQTPKHLITATGQRVTLRCSPRSGDLSVYWYQQSLDQGLQFLIQYYNGEERAKGNILERFSAQQFPDLHSELNLSSLELGDSALYFCASSVVGDSRGAGNTIYFGEGSWLTVV.

V is TRBV14 and J is TRBJ2-7; 8 bases fit TRBD1. CDR3 size: 17 residues. V lost 0 bases to trimming and J lost 6 bases; unmatched junction nucleotides: 13. Germline V gene sequence: CDR1 SGHDN, CDR2 FVKESK. CDR3 sequence reads: CASSQEWTGKGWLEQYF. The CDR3, as DNA: TGTGCCAGCAGCCAAGAGTGGACAGGGAAGGGGTGGCTCGAGCAGTACTTC.

This rearrangement joins TRBV10-3 to TRBJ1-5, with TRBD1 as a possible D gene (6 bases). This CDR3 has 14 amino acids. With 3 bases removed from V and 4 bases from J, the gap between germline ends came to 10 bases. Germline V gives CDR1 ENHRY, CDR2 SYGVKD. As DNA, the CDR3 is TGTGCCATCAGTGACGCCCAGGGGAATCAGCCCCAGCATTTT. Amino acid sequence: CAISDAQGNQPQHF.

The chain employs TRBV27 and TRBJ2-7; unclear D gene. The CDR3 runs to 15 residues. Germline CDR1 MNHEY, CDR2 SMNVEV (reference sequence). Trimming pared 5 bases from V and 7 bases from J, leaving 21 bases between. The CDR3 bases are TGTGCCAGCAGTGCCGTGGAAACCCCGTGGCGGGAGCAGTACTTC. This encodes CASSAVETPWREQYF.

This chain links TRBV30 with TRBJ2-7; the match to TRBD1 covers 8 bases. The CDR3 has 17 amino acids. Trimming removed 3 bases from V and 4 bases from J; junction bases left unmatched: 17. Per the germline V gene, CDR1 is GTSNPN and CDR2 is SVGIG (reference sequence). The chain's CDR3 is CAWSARSGTGYYYEQYF. For the CDR3, the DNA is TGTGCCTGGAGCGCCCGATCTGGGACAGGCTACTATTACGAGCAGTACTTC. The full variable domain, completed using reference TRBV30 and TRBJ2-7, is SQTIHQWPATLVQPVGSPLSLECTVEGTSNPNLYWYRQAAGRGLQLLFYSVGIGQISSEVPQNLSASRPQDRQFILSSKKLLLSDSGFYLCAWSARSGTGYYYEQYFGPGTRLTVT.

This chain links TRBV11-2 with TRBJ2-5; D is possibly TRBD2 (5 bases). Trimming removed 2 bases from V and 0 bases from J, with 7 bases in between. This CDR3 contains 14 residues. The V gene's germline CDR1 is SGHAT and CDR2 FQNNGV. The CDR3 spells CASSLPGNQETQYF. As DNA, the CDR3 is TGTGCCAGCAGCTTACCCGGGAACCAAGAGACCCAGTACTTC.

The rearrangement links TRBV5-6 to TRBJ1-2; 7 nucleotides agree with TRBD1. V gave up 2 bases and J gave up 2 bases; unmatched junction bases: 6. The CDR3 consists of 15 residues. The germline V gene has CDR1 SGHDT and CDR2 YYEEEE. The CDR3 region is CASSFGLGQNYGYTF. CDR3 coding DNA: TGTGCCAGCAGCTTCGGCTTGGGACAGAACTATGGCTACACCTTC.

J is TRBJ1-5 and V is TRBV7-8, with D hard to call. The CDR3 sequence is 15 residues long. Trimming cost V 1 base and J 5 bases, with 12 bases left between them. From germline, CDR1 is SGHVS and CDR2 FQNEAQ. In DNA form, the CDR3 reads TGTGCCAGCAGCTTAGGACTCTTCGACCATCAGCCCCAGCATTTT. Amino acids: CASSLGLFDHQPQHF.

This chain connects TRBV5-6 to TRBJ1-5; 10 bases are shared with TRBD1. Trimming removed 4 bases from V and 6 bases from J; junction bases left unmatched: 4. The CDR3 length is 14 residues. Germline V gene sequence: CDR1 SGHDT, CDR2 YYEEEE. CDR3 in amino acids: CASSQTGGVQPQHF. CDR3 bases: TGTGCCAGCAGCCAGACAGGGGGCGTTCAGCCCCAGCATTTT.

The chain has TRBV7-2 and TRBJ1-4; D possibly corresponds to TRBD1 (6 bases). The V and J ends lost 6 bases and 0 bases respectively, with 11 bases between them. Germline V CDR1 and CDR2: SGHTA, FQGNSA. This CDR3 contains 15 residues. The CDR3 protein is CASRRQVSTNEKLFF. CDR3 bases: TGTGCCAGCAGACGACAGGTCTCAACTAATGAAAAACTGTTTTTT.

The chain uses TRBV27 and TRBJ2-7, with a weak D call TRBD2 (6 bases). Germline-derived CDR1 and CDR2 are MNHEY and SMNVEV (reference sequence). The CDR3 consists of 13 residues. Trimming removed 5 bases from V and 7 bases from J, with 15 bases in between. The CDR3 nucleotides are TGTGCCAGCAGTCTTTGGAGGGGCCGGGAGCAGTACTTC. Its translation is CASSLWRGREQYF.

The chain joins TRBV7-9 to TRBJ1-2; D gene unclear. The germline V gene has CDR1 SEHNR and CDR2 FQNEAQ (reference sequence). V was cut by 0 bases and J by 4 bases, with 15 bases left in between. The CDR3 runs to 16 residues. The CDR3 spells CASSLAYGEGAYGYTF. DNA of the CDR3: TGTGCCAGCAGCTTAGCGTACGGGGAGGGAGCCTATGGCTACACCTTC.